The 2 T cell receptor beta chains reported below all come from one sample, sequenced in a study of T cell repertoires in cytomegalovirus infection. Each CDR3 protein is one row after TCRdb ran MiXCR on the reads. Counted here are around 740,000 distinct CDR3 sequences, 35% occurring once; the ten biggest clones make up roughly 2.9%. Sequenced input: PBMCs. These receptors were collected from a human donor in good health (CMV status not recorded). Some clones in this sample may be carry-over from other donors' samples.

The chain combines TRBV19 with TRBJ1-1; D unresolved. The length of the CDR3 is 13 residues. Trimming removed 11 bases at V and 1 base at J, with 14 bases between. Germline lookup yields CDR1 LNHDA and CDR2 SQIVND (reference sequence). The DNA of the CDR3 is TGTGCCGCCGGGCCGACGGAGAACACTGAAGCTTTCTTT. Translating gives CAAGPTENTEAFF.

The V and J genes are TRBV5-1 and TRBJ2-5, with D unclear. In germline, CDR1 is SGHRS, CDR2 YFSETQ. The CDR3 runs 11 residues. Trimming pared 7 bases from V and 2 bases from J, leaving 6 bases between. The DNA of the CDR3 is TGCGCCAGCGGGTCTCAAGAGACCCAGTACTTC. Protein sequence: CASGSQETQYF.